A selection of T cell receptor beta chains follows, all from one sample in a study of shared clonotypes between healthy human individuals. Using immunoSEQ multiplex PCR, the repertoire was profiled, and TCRdb retains in-frame clones only, with some absent. This sample yields over 850,000 clones, of which 78% are seen a single time; approximately 0.56% belongs to the top ten. Sequenced sample: memory CD4+ T cells from PBMCs. These receptors all come from a man younger than 30 in good health. Some clones in this sample may be carry-over from other donors' samples. Each CDR3 is given with its conserved first and last residue. The order of the fields is clone size, J gene, V gene, D gene, CDR3 DNA, CDR3 protein. A D gene is named only where the DNA matches it firmly. Some rows mark clone size as missing; the rest say once, few, many or name a class of expanded clone.

NA | TRBJ1-1 | TRBV18 | NA | TGTGCCAGCTCACCATTTTCGGGGAACACTGAAGCTTTCTTT | CASSPFSGNTEAFF
NA | TRBJ2-7 | TRBV5-1 | NA | TGCGCCAGCAGCTTGGGCATGCCTGGCTCCTACGAGCAGTACTTC | CASSLGMPGSYEQYF
NA | TRBJ1-6 | TRBV27 | NA | TGTGCCAGCAGTTTATCGAAAGCGAGCTATAATTCACCCCTCCACTTT | CASSLSKASYNSPLHF
NA | TRBJ2-7 | TRBV7-2 | NA | TGTGCCAGCAGCTCACCGGGATCCTACGAGCAGTACTTC | CASSSPGSYEQYF
NA | TRBJ2-1 | TRBV5-1 | NA | TGCGCCAGCAGCCCCACGACCTTTGTGGGGGACAATGAGCAGTTCTTC | CASSPTTFVGDNEQFF
NA | TRBJ2-2 | TRBV6-6 | TRBD1 | TGTGCCAGCAGCCTCGGGACAGGGGGAATTAGCGGGGAGCTGTTTTTT | CASSLGTGGISGELFF
NA | TRBJ2-3 | TRBV7-4 | TRBD2 | TGTGCCAGCAGCCCCGGGACTAGCGGGAGGGAGGACACAGATACGCAGTATTTT | CASSPGTSGREDTDTQYF
few | TRBJ2-7 | TRBV4-2 | NA | TGTGCCAGCAGCCCACTCAGACAGTTCGACGAGCAGTACTTC | CASSPLRQFDEQYF
NA | TRBJ1-1 | TRBV11-3 | NA | TGTGCCAGCAGTCGCAGGGAGTCTGAAGCTTTCTTT | CASSRRESEAFF
NA | TRBJ2-5 | TRBV28 | TRBD2 | TGTGCCAGCAGTCCGCGGGAGCTCAGCGAGACCCAGTACTTC | CASSPRELSETQYF
NA | TRBJ1-5 | TRBV18 | NA | TGTGCCAGCTCACGGACAGAGAGCAATCAGCCCCAGCATTTT | CASSRTESNQPQHF
once | TRBJ2-1 | TRBV18 | TRBD2 | TGTGCCAGCTCACCAGGGACTAGCGGGGCCAATGAGCAGTTCTTC | CASSPGTSGANEQFF
NA | TRBJ2-7 | TRBV7-2 | TRBD2 | TGTGCCAGCAGCTTAGAGCGGGGGTTCGAGCAGTACTTC | CASSLERGFEQYF
NA | TRBJ1-4 | TRBV25-1 | TRBD1 | TGTGCCAGCAGGACAGGGTTAGCTAATGAAAAACTGTTTTTT | CASRTGLANEKLFF
once | TRBJ2-1 | TRBV29-1 | NA | TGCAGCGTGGAACATAGGGGGGGCTCCTACAATGAGCAGTTCTTC | CSVEHRGGSYNEQFF
NA | TRBJ1-4 | TRBV30 | NA | TGTGCCTGGAGCCCGGGACTTGGGTCTGAAAAACTGTTTTTT | CAWSPGLGSEKLFF
NA | TRBJ2-3 | TRBV9 | TRBD2 | TGTGCCACCAGCTGGGGGGCGACTAGCGCGCAGTATTTT | CATSWGATSAQYF
NA | TRBJ1-3 | TRBV4-1 | NA | TGCGCCAGCAGCCAAGCCTCCGGATGGGGGAGGAACACCATATATTTT | CASSQASGWGRNTIYF
NA | TRBJ1-3 | TRBV7-6 | NA | TGTGCCAGCAGCCGCGAGGCCCGGGGAGGAAACACCATATATTTT | CASSREARGGNTIYF
NA | TRBJ2-5 | TRBV7-9 | NA | TGTGCCAGCAGCTCGATCTCGACGGGACAAAGGTCCCAGTACTTC | CASSSISTGQRSQYF
NA | TRBJ2-2 | TRBV5-4 | TRBD1 | TGTGCCAGCAGCTTGGGGACAGGGGTGGACACCGGGGAGCTGTTTTTT | CASSLGTGVDTGELFF
NA | TRBJ2-1 | TRBV14 | NA | TGTGCCAGCAGCCAAAGTACGGCGAATGAGCAGTTCTTC | CASSQSTANEQFF
few | TRBJ2-1 | TRBV4-1 | TRBD1 | TGCGCCAGCAGCCAGGGACAGGGGGCCTCCTACAATGAGCAGTTCTTC | CASSQGQGASYNEQFF
NA | TRBJ2-6 | TRBV2 | NA | TGTGCCAGCAATGGGGGGCCAAGCTCTGGGGCCAACGTCCTGACTTTC | CASNGGPSSGANVLTF
NA | TRBJ2-7 | TRBV28 | NA | TGTGCCAGCAGCCCAGGAGGAGCCGGGTTCTCCTACGAGCAGTACTTC | CASSPGGAGFSYEQYF
NA | TRBJ1-1 | TRBV5-8 | TRBD1 | TGTGCCAGCAGCCTCACAGGGGGTCGTTGGGAGGGCACTGAAGCTTTCTTT | CASSLTGGRWEGTEAFF
NA | TRBJ1-4 | TRBV6-5 | NA | TGTGCCAGCAGTTACACGAACAGGGTTACTAATGAAAAACTGTTTTTT | CASSYTNRVTNEKLFF
NA | TRBJ2-1 | TRBV9 | TRBD2 | TGTGCCAGCAGCGCCCAGGTAGCGGGAGGGCTCCTTGAGGGGGATGAGCAGTTCTTC | CASSAQVAGGLLEGDEQFF
NA | TRBJ2-5 | TRBV7-2 | NA | TGTGCCAGCAGCCTTGGGGGCGGCCGGGGGGAGACCCAGTACTTC | CASSLGGGRGETQYF
NA | TRBJ2-7 | TRBV10-3 | NA | TGTGCCATCAGTGATCGGTCCTACGAGCAGTACTTC | CAISDRSYEQYF
NA | TRBJ2-2 | TRBV28 | NA | TGTGCCAGCAGTTTAGGAGATAGACCCGGGGAGCTGTTTTTT | CASSLGDRPGELFF
NA | TRBJ2-1 | TRBV5-1 | NA | TGCGCCAGCAGCATCCTGGGTAGGCCGACGGAACCTCCTTACAATGAGCAGTTCTTC | CASSILGRPTEPPYNEQFF
NA | TRBJ1-1 | TRBV6-5 | NA | TGTGCCAGCAGTTACGGTGTGGGGGGGAACACTGAAGCTTTCTTT | CASSYGVGGNTEAFF
NA | TRBJ1-5 | TRBV10-3 | NA | TGTGCCATCAGAGAACATACGAATCAGCCCCAGCATTTT | CAIREHTNQPQHF
NA | TRBJ1-5 | TRBV2 | NA | TGTGCCAGCAGTGAACAGGTGGGGAATCAGCCCCAGCATTTT | CASSEQVGNQPQHF
few | TRBJ2-7 | TRBV18 | TRBD1 | TGTGCCAGCTCTCTGAAGACAGGGGGCTACGAGCAGTACTTC | CASSLKTGGYEQYF
NA | TRBJ1-5 | TRBV7-2 | NA | TGTGCCAGCAGCTTCAGTGGCCCCAGCAATCAGCCCCAGCATTTT | CASSFSGPSNQPQHF
NA | TRBJ1-5 | TRBV19 | TRBD1 | TGTGCCAGTAGGACTCAGGGGGCTAGCAATCAGCCCCAGCATTTT | CASRTQGASNQPQHF
NA | TRBJ2-4 | TRBV18 | TRBD2 | TGTGCCAGCTCACCAATTGAGACTAGCGGTAAAAACATTCAGTACTTC | CASSPIETSGKNIQYF
NA | TRBJ2-5 | TRBV7-9 | TRBD1 | TGTGCCAGCAGCGACCGCCAGGGGGATTCGGAGACCCAGTACTTC | CASSDRQGDSETQYF
NA | TRBJ1-1 | TRBV4-1 | NA | TGCGCCAGCAGCCAAGAGCTCAGGGTAAATGCTGAAGCTTTCTTT | CASSQELRVNAEAFF
NA | TRBJ2-6 | TRBV2 | NA | TGTGCCAGCGAGAGGGAGGCTGGGGCCAACGTCCTGACTTTC | CASEREAGANVLTF
NA | TRBJ2-1 | TRBV6-5 | TRBD2 | TGTGCCACCCAGCGGGGACGGGCAGGAAATGAGCAGTTCTTC | CATQRGRAGNEQFF
NA | TRBJ1-2 | TRBV18 | NA | TGTGCCAGCTCACCTACCGCGGACAGCACATATGGCTACACCTTC | CASSPTADSTYGYTF
NA | TRBJ1-6 | TRBV27 | NA | TGTGCCAGCAGTTGGCGTTCGTGGGAGGGGAATTCACCCCTCCACTTT | CASSWRSWEGNSPLHF
NA | TRBJ1-2 | TRBV28 | NA | TGTGCCAGCAGTTTGACGGGGGGGCGGACCTATGGCTACACCTTC | CASSLTGGRTYGYTF